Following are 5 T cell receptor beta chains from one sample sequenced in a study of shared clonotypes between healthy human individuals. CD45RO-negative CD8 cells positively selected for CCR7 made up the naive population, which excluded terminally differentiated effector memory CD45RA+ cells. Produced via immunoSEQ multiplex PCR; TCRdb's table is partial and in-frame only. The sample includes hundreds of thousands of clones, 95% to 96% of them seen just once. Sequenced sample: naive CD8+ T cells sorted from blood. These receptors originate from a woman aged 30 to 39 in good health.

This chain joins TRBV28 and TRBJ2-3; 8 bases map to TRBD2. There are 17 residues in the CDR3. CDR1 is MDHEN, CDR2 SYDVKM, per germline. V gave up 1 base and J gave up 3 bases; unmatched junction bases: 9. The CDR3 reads CASSLFFRGRKTDTQYF. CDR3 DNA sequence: TGTGCCAGCAGTTTATTTTTCCGCGGGAGGAAAACAGATACGCAGTATTTT.

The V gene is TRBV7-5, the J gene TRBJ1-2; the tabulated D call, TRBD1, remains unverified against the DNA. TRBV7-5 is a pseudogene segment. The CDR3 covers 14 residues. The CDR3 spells CVRSFDRGATGYTF. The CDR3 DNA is TGTGTCAGAAGCTTCGACAGGGGAGCCACGGGCTACACCTTC.

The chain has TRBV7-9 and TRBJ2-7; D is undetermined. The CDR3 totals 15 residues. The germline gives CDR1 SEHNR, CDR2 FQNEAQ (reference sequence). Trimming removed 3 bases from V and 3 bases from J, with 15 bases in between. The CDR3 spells CASSFGPSADYEQYF. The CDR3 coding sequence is TGTGCCAGCAGCTTCGGCCCATCTGCGGACTACGAGCAGTACTTC.

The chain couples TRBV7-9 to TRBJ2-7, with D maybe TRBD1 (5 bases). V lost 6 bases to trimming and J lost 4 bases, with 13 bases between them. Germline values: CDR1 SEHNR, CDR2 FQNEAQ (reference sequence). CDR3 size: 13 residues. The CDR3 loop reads CASSTPSGYEQYF. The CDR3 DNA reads TGTGCCAGCAGTACCCCGTCAGGGTACGAGCAGTACTTC.

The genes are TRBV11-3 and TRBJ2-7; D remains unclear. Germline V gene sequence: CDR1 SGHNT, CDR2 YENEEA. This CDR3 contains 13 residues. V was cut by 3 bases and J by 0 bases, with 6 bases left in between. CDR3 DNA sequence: TGTGCCAGCAGCTTCGGGTTCTCCTACGAGCAGTACTTC. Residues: CASSFGFSYEQYF.